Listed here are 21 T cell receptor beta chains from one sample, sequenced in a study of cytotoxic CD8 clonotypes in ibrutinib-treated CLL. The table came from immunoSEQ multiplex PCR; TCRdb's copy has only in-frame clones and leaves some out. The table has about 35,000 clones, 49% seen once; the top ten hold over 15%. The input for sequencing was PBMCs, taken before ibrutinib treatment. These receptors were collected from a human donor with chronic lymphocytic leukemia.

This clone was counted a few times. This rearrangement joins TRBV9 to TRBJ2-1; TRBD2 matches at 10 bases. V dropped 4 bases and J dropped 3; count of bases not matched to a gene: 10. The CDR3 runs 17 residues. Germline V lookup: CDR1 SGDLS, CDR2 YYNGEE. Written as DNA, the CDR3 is TGTGCCAGCAGCCCGGCCACCTTAGCGGGGGGCTACAATGAGCAGTTCTTC. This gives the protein CASSPATLAGGYNEQFF.

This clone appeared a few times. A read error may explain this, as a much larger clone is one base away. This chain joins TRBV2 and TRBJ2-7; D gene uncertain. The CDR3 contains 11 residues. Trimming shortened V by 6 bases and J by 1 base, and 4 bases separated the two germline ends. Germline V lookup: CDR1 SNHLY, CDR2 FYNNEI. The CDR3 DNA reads TGTGCCAGCAGGGAATCCTACGAGCAGTACTTC. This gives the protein CASRESYEQYF.

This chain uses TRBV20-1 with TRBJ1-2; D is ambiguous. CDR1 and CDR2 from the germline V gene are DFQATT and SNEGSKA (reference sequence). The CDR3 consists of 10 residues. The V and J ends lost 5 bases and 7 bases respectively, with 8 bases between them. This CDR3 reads CSAGEFGYTF. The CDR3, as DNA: TGCAGTGCTGGGGAGTTTGGCTACACCTTC.

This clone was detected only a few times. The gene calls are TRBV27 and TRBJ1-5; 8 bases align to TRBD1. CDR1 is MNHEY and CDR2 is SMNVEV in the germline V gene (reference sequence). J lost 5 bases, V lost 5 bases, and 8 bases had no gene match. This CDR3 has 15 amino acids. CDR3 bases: TGTGCCAGCAGTGTCTCGCGGGACAGGTATCAGCCCCAGCATTTT. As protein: CASSVSRDRYQPQHF.

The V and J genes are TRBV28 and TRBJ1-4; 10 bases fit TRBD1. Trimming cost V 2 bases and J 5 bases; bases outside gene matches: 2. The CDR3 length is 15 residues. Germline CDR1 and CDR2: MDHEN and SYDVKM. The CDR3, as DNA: TGTGCCAGCAGTTTACAGGGACAGGGGAATGAAAAACTGTTTTTT. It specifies CASSLQGQGNEKLFF.

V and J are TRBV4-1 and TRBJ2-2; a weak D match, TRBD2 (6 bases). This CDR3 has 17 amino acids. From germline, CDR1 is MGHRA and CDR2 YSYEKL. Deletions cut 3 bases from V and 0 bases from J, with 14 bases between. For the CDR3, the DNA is TGCGCCAGCAGCCAGACTAGACAGCTTGCGAACACCGGGGAGCTGTTTTTT. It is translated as CASSQTRQLANTGELFF.

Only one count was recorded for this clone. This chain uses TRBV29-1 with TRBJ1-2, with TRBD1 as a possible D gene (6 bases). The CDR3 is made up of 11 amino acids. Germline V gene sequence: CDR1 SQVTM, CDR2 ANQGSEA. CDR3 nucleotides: TGCAGTGGACGGGGGGCAAGTGGCTACACCTTC. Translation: CSGRGASGYTF.

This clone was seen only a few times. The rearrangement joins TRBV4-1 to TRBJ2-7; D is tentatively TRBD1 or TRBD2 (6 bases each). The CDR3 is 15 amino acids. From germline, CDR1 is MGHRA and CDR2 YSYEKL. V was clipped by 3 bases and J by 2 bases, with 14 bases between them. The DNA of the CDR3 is TGCGCCAGCAGCCAGGGGGGCACGGCGACCTACGAGCAGTACTTC. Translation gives CASSQGGTATYEQYF.

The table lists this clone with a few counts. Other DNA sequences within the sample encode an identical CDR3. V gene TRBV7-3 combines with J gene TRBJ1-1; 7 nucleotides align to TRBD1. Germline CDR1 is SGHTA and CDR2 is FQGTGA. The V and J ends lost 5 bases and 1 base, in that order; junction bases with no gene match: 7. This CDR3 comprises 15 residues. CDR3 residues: CASSLRQGWNTEAFF. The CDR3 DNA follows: TGTGCCAGCAGCCTCCGACAGGGATGGAACACTGAAGCTTTCTTT.

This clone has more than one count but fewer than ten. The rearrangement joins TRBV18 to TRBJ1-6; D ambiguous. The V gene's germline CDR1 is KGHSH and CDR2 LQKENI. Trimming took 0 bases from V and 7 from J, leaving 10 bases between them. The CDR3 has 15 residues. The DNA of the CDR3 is TGTGCCAGCTCACCACCGTGGCAGAGGAATTCACCCCTCCACTTT. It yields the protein CASSPPWQRNSPLHF. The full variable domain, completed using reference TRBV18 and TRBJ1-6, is NAGVMQNPRHLVRRRGQEARLRCSPMKGHSHVYWYRQLPEEGLKFMVYLQKENIIDESGMPKERFSAEFPKEGPSILRIQQVVRGDSAAYFCASSPPWQRNSPLHFGNGTRLTVT.

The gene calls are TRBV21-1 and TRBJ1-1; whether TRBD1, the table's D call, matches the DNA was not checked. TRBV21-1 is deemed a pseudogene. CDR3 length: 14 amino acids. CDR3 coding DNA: TGTGCCAGCAGCAAACGGGACAGGGTAACTGAAGCTTTCTTT. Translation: CASSKRDRVTEAFF.

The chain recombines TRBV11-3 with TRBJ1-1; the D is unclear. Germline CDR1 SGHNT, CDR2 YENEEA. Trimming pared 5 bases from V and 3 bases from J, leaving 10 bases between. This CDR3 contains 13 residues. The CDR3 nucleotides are TGTGCCAGCAGCCGTCGGGCTCACACTGAAGCTTTCTTT. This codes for CASSRRAHTEAFF.

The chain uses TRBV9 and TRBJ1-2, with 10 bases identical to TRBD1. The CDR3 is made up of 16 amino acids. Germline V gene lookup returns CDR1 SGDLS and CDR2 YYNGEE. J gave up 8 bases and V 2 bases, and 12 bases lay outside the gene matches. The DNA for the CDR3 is TGTGCCAGCAGCGTCTTCCCGGGACAGGGGATGGGCGGCTACACCTTC. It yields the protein CASSVFPGQGMGGYTF. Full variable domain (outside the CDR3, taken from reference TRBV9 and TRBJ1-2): DSGVTQTPKHLITATGQRVTLRCSPRSGDLSVYWYQQSLDQGLQFLIQYYNGEERAKGNILERFSAQQFPDLHSELNLSSLELGDSALYFCASSVFPGQGMGGYTFGSGTRLTVV.

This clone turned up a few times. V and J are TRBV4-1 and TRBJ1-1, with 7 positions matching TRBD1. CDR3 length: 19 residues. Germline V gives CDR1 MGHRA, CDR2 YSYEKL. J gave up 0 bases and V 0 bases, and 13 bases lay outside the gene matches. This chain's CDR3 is CASSQDPPGTVGMNTEAFF. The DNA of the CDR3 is TGCGCCAGCAGCCAAGATCCTCCGGGGACAGTGGGCATGAACACTGAAGCTTTCTTT.

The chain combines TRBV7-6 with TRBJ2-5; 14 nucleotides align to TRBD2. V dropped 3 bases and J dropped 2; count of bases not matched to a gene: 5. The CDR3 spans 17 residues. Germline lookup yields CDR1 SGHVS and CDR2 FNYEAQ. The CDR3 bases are TGTGCCAGCAGCTTCCGACTAGCGGGGGGGAATCAAGAGACCCAGTACTTC. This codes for CASSFRLAGGNQETQYF.

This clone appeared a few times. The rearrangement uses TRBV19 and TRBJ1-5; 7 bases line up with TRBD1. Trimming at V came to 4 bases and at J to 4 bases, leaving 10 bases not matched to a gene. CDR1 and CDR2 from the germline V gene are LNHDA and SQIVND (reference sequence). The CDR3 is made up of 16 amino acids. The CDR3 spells CASSTPQTGWNQPQHF. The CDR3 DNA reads TGTGCCAGTAGTACGCCTCAGACAGGGTGGAATCAGCCCCAGCATTTT.

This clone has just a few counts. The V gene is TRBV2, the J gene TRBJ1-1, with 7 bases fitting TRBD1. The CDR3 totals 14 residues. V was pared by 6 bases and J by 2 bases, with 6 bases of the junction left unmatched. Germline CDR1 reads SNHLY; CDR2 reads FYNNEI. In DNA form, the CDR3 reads TGTGCCAGCAGCCTTACAGGGGTCAACACTGAAGCTTTCTTT. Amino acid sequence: CASSLTGVNTEAFF.

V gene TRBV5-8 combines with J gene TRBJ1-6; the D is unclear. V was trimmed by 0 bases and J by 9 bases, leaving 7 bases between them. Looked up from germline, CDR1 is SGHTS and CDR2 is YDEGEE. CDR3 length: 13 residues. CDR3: CASSLEQISPLHF. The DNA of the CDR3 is TGTGCCAGCAGCTTGGAACAGATTTCACCCCTCCACTTT.

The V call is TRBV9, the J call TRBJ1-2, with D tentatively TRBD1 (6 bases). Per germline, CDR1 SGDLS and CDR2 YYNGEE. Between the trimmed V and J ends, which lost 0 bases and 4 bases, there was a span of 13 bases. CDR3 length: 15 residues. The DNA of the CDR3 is TGTGCCAGCAGCGTAGCGGACAGTGCAAGCTATGGCTACACCTTC. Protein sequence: CASSVADSASYGYTF.

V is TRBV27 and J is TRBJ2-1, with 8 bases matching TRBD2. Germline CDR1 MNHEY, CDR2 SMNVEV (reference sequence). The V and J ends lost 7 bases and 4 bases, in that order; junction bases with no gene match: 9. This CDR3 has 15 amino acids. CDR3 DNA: TGTGCCAGCACCTCACGGGGGGGAACGTACAATGAGCAGTTCTTC. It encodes CASTSRGGTYNEQFF.

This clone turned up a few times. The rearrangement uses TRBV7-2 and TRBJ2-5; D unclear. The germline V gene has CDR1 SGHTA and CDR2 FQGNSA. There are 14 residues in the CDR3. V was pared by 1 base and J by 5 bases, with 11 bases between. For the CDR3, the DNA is TGTGCCAGCAGCTTAGTAGCAGCCGCCGAGACCCAGTACTTC. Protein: CASSLVAAAETQYF.